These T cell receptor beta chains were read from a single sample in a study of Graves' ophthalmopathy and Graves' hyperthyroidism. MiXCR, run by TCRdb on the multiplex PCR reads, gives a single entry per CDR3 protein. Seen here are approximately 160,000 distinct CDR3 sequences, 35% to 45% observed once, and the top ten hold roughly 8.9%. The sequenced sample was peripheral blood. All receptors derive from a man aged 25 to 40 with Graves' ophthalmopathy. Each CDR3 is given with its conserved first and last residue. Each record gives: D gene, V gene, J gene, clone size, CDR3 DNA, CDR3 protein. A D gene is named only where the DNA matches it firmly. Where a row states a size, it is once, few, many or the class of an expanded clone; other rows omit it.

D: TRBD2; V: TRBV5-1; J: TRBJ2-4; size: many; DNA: TGCGCCAGCAGCTTTACTAGCGGGAGCCGAGCCAAAAACATTCAGTACTTC; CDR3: CASSFTSGSRAKNIQYF
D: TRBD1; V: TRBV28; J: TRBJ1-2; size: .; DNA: TGTGCCAGCAGGGAAGGGACAGTTCGTGGCTACACCTTC; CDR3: CASREGTVRGYTF
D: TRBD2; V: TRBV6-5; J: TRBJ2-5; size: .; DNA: TGTGCCAGCAGTTACTCGATAGTAGCCGGGGCGCGGGAGGCCCAGTACTTC; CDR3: CASSYSIVAGAREAQYF
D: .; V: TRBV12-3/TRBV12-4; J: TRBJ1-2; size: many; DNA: TGTGCCAGCAGTTTAAGACAGGACACCTATGGCTACACCTTC; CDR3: CASSLRQDTYGYTF
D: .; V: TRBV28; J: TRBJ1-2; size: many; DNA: TGTGCCAGCAGCCAAAGGGGGACAACCTATGGCTACACCTTC; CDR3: CASSQRGTTYGYTF
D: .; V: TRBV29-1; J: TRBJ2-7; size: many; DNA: TGCAGCGTTGGGAAGGGATCCTACGAGCAGTACTTC; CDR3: CSVGKGSYEQYF
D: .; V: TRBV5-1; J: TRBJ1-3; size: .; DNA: TGCGCCAGCGGGACCACACGTGGAAACACCGTATATTTT; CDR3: CASGTTRGNTVYF
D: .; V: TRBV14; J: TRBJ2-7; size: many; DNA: TGTGCCAGCAGACGATACAGGTCCCAATCCTACGAGCAGTACTTC; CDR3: CASRRYRSQSYEQYF
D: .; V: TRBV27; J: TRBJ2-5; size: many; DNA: TGTGCCAGCAGTTTAGTATCCGGGGTCGCGCGTGAGACCCAGTACTTC; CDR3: CASSLVSGVARETQYF
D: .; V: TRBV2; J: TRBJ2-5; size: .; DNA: TGTGCCAGCAGTCGGGGACATGAGACCCAGTACTTC; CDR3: CASSRGHETQYF
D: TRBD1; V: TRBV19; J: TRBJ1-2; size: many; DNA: TGTGCCAGTAGTCCAAGACAGGGAGGATATGGCTACACCTTC; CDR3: CASSPRQGGYGYTF
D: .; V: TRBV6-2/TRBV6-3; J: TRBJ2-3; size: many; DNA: TGTGCCAGCAGTTACAAGGAGGCAGATACGCAGTATTTT; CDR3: CASSYKEADTQYF
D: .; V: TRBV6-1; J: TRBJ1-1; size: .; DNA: TGTGCCAGCAGGCAGGGACTGACGAACACTGAAGCTTTCTTT; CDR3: CASRQGLTNTEAFF
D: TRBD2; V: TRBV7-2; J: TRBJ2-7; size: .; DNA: TGTGCCAGCAGCTTAGGGAGTAGCGGGAGCTACGAGCAGTACTTC; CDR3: CASSLGSSGSYEQYF
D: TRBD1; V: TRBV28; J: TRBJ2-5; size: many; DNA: TGTGCCAGCAGCCCAGCTGGGACAGGAGAAGAGACCCAGTACTTC; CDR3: CASSPAGTGEETQYF